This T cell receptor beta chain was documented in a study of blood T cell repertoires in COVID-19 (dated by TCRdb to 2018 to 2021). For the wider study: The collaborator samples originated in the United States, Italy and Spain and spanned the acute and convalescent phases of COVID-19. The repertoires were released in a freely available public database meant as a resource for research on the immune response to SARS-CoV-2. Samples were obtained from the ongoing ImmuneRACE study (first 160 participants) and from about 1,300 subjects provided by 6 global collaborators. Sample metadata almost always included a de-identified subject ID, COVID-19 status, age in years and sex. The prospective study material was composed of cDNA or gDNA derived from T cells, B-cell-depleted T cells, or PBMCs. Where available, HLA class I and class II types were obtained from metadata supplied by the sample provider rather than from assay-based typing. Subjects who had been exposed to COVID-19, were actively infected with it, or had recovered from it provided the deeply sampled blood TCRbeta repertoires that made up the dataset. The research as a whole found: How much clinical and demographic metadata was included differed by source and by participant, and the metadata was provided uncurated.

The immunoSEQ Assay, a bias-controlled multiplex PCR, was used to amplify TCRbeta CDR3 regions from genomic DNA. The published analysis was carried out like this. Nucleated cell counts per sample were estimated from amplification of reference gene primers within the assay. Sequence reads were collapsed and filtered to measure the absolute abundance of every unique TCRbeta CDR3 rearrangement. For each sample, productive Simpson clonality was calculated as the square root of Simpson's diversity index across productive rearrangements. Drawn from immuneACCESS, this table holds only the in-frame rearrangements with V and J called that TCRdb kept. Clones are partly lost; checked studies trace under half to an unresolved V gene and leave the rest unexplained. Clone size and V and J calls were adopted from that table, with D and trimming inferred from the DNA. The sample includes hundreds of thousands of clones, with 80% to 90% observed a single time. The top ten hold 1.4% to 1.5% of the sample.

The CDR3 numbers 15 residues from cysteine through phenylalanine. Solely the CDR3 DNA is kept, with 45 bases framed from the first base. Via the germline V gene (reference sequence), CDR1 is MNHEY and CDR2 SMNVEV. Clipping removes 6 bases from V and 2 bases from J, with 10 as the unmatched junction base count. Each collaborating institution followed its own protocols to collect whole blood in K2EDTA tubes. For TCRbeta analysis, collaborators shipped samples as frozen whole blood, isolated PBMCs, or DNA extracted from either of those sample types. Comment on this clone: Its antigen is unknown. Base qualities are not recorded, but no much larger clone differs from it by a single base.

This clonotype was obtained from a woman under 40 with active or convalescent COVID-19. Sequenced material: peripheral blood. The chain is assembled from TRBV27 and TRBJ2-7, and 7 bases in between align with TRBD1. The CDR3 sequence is CASRLEHRGPYEQYF. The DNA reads TGTGCCAGCAGACTCGAGCACAGGGGTCCCTACGAGCAGTACTTC.